This record looks at one T cell receptor beta chain sequence and its context. The antigen remains undetermined. The data were taken from a study of blood T cells in healthy people across ages. Study as a whole: About one barcoded beta molecule was captured per two T cells (by template switching). Notes on the study in general: The lack of PBMC sorting stopped any conclusive naive versus antigen-experienced comparison. A greater number of naive CD4+ cells and higher diversity distinguished long-lived donors from aged donors.

PCR was performed a second time for about 6 to 12 cycles using a sample-barcoded 5' primer and a J-beta primer mix. Each CDR3 protein is one row after TCRdb ran MiXCR on the 5' RACE reads. This table has 1,500,000 or so distinct CDR3 sequences, 35% to 45% appearing once. A minimum of 5.5 micrograms of total RNA was extracted per sample. This TCR was recovered from a woman aged 18-35 years in good health. Material: blood.

CDR3 bases: TGTGCCAGCAGGTCGACAGGGGGCGGGGAGCAGTTCTTC. It translates to CASRSTGGGEQFF. The V gene is TRBV6-6, the J gene TRBJ2-1, with 10 bases fitting TRBD1. Germline V gene data show CDR1 as MNHNY and CDR2 as SVGAGI (reference sequence). This CDR3 has 13 residues. J was trimmed by 10 bases and V by 6 bases; bases with no gene match: 6.